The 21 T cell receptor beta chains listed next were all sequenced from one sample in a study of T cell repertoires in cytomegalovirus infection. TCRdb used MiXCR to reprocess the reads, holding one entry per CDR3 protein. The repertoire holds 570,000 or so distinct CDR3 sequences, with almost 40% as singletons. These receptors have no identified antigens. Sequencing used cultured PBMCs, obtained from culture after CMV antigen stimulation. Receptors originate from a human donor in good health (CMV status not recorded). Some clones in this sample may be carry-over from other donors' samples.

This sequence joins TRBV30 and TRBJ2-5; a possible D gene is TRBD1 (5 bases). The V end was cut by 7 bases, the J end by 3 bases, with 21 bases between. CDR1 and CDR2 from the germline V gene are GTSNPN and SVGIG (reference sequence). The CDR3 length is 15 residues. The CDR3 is CALLTVSNQKETQYF. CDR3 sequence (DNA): TGTGCCTTATTGACAGTCTCGAACCAGAAAGAGACCCAGTACTTC.

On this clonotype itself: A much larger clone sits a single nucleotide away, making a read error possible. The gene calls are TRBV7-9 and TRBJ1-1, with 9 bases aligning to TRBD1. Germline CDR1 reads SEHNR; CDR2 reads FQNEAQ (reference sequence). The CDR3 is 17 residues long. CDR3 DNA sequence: TGTGCCAACAGCCCCACTTCCCCGACAGGGGGGGACACTGAAGCTTTCTTT. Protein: CANSPTSPTGGDTEAFF.

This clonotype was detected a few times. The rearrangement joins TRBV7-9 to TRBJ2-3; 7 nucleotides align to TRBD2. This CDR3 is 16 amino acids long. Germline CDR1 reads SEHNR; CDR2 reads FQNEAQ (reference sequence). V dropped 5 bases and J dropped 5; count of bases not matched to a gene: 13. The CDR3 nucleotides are TGTGCCAGCAGCCCCCCGTCGGCGGGAGTGTTAGATACGCAGTATTTT. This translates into CASSPPSAGVLDTQYF.

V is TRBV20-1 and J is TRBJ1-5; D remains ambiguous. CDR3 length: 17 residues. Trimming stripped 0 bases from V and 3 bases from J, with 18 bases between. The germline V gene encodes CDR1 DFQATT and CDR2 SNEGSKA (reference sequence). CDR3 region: CSARDPGSGSFNQPQHF. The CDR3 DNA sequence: TGCAGTGCTAGAGATCCGGGCAGCGGATCCTTCAATCAGCCCCAGCATTTT.

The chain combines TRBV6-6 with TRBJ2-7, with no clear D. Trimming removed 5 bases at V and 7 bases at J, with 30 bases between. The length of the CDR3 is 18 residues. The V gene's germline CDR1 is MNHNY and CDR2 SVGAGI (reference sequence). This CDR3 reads CASSTLSGPIVRHREQYF. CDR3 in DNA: TGTGCCAGCAGTACCCTTTCCGGTCCAATCGTTCGACATCGTGAGCAGTACTTC.

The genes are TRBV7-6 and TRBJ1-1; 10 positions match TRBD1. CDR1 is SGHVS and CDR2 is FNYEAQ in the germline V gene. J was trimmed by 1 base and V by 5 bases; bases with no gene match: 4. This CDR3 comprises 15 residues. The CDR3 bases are TGTGCCAGCAGCGGGACAGGGGCACCGAACACTGAAGCTTTCTTT. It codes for CASSGTGAPNTEAFF.

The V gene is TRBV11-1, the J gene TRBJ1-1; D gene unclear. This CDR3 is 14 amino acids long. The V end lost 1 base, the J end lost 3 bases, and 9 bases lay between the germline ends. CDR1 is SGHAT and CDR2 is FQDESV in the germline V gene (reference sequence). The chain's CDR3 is CASSLGWRDTEAFF. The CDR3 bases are TGTGCCAGCAGCTTAGGGTGGAGGGACACTGAAGCTTTCTTT. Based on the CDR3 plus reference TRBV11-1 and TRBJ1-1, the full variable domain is EAEVAQSPRYKITEKSQAVAFWCDPISGHATLYWYRQILGQGPELLVQFQDESVVDDSQLPKDRFSAERLKGVDSTLKIQPAELGDSAMYLCASSLGWRDTEAFFGQGTRLTVV.

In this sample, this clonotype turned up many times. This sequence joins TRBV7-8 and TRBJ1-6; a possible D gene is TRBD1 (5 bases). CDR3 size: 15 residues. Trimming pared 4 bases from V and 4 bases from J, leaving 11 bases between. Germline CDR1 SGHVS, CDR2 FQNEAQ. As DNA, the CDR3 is TGTGCCAGCAGCTCGCGACAGCCTTATAATTCACCCCTCCACTTT. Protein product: CASSSRQPYNSPLHF. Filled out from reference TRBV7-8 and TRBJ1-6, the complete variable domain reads GAGVSQSPRYKVAKRGQDVALRCDPISGHVSLFWYQQALGQGPEFLTYFQNEAQLDKSGLPSDRFFAERPEGSVSTLKIQRTQQEDSAVYLCASSSRQPYNSPLHFGNGTRLTVT.

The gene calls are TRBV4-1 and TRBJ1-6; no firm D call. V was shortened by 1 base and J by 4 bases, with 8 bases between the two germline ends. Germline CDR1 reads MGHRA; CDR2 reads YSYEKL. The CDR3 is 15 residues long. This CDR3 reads CASSQVVDYNSPLHF. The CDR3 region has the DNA TGCGCCAGCAGCCAAGTAGTGGATTATAATTCACCCCTCCACTTT.

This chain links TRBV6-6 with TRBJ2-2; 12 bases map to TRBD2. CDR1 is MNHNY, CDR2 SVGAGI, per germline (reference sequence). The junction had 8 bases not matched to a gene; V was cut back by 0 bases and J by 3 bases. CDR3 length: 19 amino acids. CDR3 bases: TGTGCCAGCAGTTACTCGAGGCTAGCGGGGGGGCAAGACACCGGGGAGCTGTTTTTT. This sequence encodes CASSYSRLAGGQDTGELFF.

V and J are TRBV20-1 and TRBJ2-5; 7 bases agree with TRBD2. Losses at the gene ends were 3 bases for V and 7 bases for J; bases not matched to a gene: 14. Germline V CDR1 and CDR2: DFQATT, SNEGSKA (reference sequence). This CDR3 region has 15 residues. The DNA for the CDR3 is TGCAGTGCTAGCAGTTGGACACGGGAGGCGACGACCCAGTACTTC. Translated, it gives CSASSWTREATTQYF.

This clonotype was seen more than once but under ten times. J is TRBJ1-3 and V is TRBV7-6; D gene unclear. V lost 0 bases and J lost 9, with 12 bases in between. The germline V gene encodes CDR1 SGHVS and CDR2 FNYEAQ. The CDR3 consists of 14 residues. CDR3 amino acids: CASSLAPSKPTIYF. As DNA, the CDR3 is TGTGCCAGCAGCTTAGCGCCCAGCAAGCCCACCATATATTTT.

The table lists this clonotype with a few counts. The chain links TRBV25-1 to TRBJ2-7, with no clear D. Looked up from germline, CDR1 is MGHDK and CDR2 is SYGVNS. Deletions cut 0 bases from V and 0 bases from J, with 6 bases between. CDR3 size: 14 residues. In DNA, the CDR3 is TGTGCCAGCAGTGAATATGAGGACTCCTACGAGCAGTACTTC. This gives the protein CASSEYEDSYEQYF.

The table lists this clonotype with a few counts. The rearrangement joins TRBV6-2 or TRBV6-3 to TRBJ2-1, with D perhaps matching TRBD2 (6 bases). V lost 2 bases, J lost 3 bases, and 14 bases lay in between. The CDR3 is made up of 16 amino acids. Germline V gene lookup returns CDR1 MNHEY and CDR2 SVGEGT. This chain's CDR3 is CASSYPASEFYNEQFF. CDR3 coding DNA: TGTGCCAGCAGTTACCCTGCTAGCGAGTTCTACAATGAGCAGTTCTTC.

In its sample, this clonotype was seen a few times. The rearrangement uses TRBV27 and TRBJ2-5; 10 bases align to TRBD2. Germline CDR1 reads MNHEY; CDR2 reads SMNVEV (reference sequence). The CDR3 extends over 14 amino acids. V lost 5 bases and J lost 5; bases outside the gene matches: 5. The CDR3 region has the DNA TGTGCCAGCAGTGAAACTAGCGGGGTTGAGACCCAGTACTTC. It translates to CASSETSGVETQYF.

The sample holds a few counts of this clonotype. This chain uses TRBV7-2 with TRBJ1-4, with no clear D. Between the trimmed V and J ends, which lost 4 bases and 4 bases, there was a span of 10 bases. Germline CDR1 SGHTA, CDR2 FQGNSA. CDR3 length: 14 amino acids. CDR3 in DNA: TGTGCCAGCAGCTCATCAGGAATTAATGAAAAACTGTTTTTT. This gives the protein CASSSSGINEKLFF.

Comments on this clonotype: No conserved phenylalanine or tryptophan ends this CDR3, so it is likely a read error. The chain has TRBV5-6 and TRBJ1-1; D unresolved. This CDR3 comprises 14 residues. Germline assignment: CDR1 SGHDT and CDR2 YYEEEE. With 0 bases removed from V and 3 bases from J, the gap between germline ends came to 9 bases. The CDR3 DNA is TGTGCCAGCAGCTTGGTGCAGGCGTACACTGAAGCTTTCTTG. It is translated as CASSLVQAYTEAFL.

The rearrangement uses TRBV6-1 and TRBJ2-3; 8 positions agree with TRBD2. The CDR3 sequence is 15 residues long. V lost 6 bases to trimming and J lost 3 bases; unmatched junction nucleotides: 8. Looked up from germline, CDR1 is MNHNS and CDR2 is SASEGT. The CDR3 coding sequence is TGTGCCAGCAGACAGAGCGGGAGTGGGACAGATACGCAGTATTTT. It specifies CASRQSGSGTDTQYF.

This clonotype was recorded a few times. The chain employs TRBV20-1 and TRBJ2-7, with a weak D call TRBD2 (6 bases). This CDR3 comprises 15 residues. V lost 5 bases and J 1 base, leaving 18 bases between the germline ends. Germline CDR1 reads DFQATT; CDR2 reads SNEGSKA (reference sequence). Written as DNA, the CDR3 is TGCAGTGCTTCCCGTGATCGGGACTCATCCTACGAGCAGTACTTC. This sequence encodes CSASRDRDSSYEQYF.

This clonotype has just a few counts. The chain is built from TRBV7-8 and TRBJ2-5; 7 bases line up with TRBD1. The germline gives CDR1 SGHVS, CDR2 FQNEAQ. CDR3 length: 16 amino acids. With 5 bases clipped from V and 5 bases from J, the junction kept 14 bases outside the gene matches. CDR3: CASSRPTGYAQETQYF. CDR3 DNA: TGTGCCAGCAGCCGCCCGACAGGGTACGCGCAGGAGACCCAGTACTTC.

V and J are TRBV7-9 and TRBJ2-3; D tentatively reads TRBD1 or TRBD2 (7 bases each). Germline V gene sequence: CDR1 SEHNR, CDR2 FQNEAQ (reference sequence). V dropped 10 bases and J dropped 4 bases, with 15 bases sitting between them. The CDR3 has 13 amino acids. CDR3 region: CATQGGTADTQYF. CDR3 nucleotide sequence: TGTGCCACCCAGGGGGGGACGGCAGATACGCAGTATTTT.